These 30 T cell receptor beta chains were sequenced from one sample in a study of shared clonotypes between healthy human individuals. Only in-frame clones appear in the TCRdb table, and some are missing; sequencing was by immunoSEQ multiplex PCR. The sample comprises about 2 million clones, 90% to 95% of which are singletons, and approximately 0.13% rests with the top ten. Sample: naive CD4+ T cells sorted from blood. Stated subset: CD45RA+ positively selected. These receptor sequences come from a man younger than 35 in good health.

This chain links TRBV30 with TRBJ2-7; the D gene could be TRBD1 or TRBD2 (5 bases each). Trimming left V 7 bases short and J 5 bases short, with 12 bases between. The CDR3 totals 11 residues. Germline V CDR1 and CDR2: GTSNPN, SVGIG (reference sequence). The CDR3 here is CASSGDHEQYF. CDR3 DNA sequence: TGTGCCTCCTCTGGGGACCACGAGCAGTACTTC.

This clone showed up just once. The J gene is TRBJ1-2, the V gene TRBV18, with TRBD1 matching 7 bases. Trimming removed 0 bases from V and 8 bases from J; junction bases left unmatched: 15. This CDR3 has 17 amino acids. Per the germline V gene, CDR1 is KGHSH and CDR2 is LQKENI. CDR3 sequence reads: CASSPPLRGPSREGYTF. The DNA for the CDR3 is TGTGCCAGCTCACCACCTCTTAGGGGGCCGTCTCGGGAGGGCTACACCTTC.

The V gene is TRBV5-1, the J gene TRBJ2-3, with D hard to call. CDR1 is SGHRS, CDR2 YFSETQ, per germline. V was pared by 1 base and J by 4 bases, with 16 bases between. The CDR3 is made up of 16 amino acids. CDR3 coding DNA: TGCGCCAGCAGCTTGAGCCGACAACAACCCCCAGATACGCAGTATTTT. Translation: CASSLSRQQPPDTQYF.

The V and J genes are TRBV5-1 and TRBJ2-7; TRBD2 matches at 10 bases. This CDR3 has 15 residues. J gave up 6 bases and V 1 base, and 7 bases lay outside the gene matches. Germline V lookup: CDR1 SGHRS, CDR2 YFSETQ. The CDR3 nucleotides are TGCGCCAGCAGCTTGTTAAGTAGCGGGAGGATCGAGCAGTACTTC. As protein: CASSLLSSGRIEQYF.

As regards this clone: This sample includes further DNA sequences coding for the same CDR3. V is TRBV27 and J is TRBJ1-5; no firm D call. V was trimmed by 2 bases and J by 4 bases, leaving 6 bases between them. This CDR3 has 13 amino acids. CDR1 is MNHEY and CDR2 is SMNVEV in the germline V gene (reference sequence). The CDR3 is CASSLGPNQPQHF. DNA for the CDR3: TGTGCCAGCAGTTTAGGGCCAAATCAGCCCCAGCATTTT.

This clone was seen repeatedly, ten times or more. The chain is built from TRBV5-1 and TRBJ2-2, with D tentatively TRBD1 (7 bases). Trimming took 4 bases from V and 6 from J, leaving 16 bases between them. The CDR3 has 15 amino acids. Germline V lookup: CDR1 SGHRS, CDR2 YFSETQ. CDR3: CASSADREVAGELFF. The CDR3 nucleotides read TGCGCCAGCAGCGCTGACAGGGAGGTCGCCGGGGAGCTGTTTTTT.

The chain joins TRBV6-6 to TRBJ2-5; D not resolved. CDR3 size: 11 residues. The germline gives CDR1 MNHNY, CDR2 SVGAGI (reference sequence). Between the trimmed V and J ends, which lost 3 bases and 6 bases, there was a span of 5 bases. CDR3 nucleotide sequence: TGTGCCAGCAGTTATGAAAAGACCCAGTACTTC. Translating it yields CASSYEKTQYF.

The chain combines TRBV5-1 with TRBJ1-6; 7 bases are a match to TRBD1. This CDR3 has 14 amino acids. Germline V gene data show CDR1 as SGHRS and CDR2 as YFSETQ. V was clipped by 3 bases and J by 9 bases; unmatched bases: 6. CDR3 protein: CASSSQGFSSPLHF. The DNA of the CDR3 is TGCGCCAGCAGCTCACAGGGGTTCAGTTCACCCCTCCACTTT.

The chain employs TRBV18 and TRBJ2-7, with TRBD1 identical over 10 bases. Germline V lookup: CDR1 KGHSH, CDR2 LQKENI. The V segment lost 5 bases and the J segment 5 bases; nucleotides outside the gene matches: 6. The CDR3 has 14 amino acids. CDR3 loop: CASSSGTGVHEQYF. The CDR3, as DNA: TGTGCCAGCTCATCCGGGACAGGGGTCCACGAGCAGTACTTC.

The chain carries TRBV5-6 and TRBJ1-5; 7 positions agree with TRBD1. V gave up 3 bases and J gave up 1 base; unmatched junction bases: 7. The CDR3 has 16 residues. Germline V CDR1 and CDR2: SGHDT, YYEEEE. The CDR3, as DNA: TGTGCCAGCAGCTCATATAACAGGGGAAGCAATCAGCCCCAGCATTTT. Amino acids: CASSSYNRGSNQPQHF.

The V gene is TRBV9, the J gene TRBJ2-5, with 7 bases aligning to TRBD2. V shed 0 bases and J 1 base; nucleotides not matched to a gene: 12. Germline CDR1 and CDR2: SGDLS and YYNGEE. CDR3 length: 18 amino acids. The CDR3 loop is CASSVGSSGLLFQETQYF. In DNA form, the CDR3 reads TGTGCCAGCAGCGTAGGGTCTAGCGGACTACTTTTCCAAGAGACCCAGTACTTC.

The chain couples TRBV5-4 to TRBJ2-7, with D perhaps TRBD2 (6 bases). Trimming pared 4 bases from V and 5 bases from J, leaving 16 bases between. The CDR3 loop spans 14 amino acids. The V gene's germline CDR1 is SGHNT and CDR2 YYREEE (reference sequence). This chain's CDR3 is CASSAHGRSNEQYF. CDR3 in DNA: TGTGCCAGCAGCGCCCACGGGAGAAGCAACGAGCAGTACTTC. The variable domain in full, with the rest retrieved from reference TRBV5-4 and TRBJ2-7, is ETGVTQSPTHLIKTRGQQVTLRCSSQSGHNTVSWYQQALGQGPQFIFQYYREEENGRGNFPPRFSGLQFPNYSSELNVNALELDDSALYLCASSAHGRSNEQYFGPGTRLTVT.

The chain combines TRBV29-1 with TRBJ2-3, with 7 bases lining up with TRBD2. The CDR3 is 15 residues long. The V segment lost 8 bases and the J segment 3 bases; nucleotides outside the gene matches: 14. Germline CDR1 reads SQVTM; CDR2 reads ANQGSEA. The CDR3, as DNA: TGCAGCCTCGGGGTACCGGGAGGCAGGACAGATACGCAGTATTTT. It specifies CSLGVPGGRTDTQYF.

The CDR3 DNA is TGTGCCAGCAGCAGAGGAGGAGGGCGTACGGATGGCTACACCTTC. Amino acids: CASSRGGGRTDGYTF. The chain joins TRBV13 to TRBJ1-2, with unresolved D. The CDR3 consists of 15 residues. Trimming took off 5 bases at V and 6 bases at J, with 19 bases between the two ends. The V gene's germline CDR1 is PRHDT and CDR2 FYEKMQ (reference sequence). Looking up the rest from reference TRBV13 and TRBJ1-2 gives the full variable domain: AAGVIQSPRHLIKEKRETATLKCYPIPRHDTVYWYQQGPGQDPQFLISFYEKMQSDKGSIPDRFSAQQFSDYHSELNMSSLELGDSALYFCASSRGGGRTDGYTFGSGTRLTVV.

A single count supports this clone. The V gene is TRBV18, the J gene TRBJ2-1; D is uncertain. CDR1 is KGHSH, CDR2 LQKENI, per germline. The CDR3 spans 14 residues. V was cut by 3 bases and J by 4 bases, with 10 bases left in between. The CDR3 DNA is TGTGCCAGCTCACCTTTGAGAGAATACAATGAGCAGTTCTTC. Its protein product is CASSPLREYNEQFF.

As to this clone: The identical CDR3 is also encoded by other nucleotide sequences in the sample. The CDR3: CASSLDQTQYF. The CDR3 DNA reads as TGTGCCAGCAGCTTAGACCAGACCCAGTACTTC. The rearrangement uses TRBV11-2 and TRBJ2-5; D uncertain. There are 11 residues in the CDR3. CDR1 is SGHAT, CDR2 FQNNGV, per germline. The germline V and J ends were trimmed by 0 bases and 6 bases, with 2 bases remaining between them.

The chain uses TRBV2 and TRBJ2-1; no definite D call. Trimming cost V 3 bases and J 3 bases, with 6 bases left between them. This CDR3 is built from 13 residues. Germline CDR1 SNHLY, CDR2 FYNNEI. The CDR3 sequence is CASSDFGYNEQFF. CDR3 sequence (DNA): TGTGCCAGCAGTGACTTTGGCTACAATGAGCAGTTCTTC.

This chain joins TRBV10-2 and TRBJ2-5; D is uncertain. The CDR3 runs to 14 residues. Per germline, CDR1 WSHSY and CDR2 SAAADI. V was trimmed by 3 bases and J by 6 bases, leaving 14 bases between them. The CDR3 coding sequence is TGCGCCAGCAGTGATATATGGGGTGGAAAGACCCAGTACTTC. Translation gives CASSDIWGGKTQYF.

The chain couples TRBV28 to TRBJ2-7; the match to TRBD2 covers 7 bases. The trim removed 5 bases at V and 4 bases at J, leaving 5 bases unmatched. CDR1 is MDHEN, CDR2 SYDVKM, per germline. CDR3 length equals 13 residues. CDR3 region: CASSAGTIYEQYF. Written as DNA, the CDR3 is TGTGCCAGCAGTGCCGGGACTATTTACGAGCAGTACTTC.

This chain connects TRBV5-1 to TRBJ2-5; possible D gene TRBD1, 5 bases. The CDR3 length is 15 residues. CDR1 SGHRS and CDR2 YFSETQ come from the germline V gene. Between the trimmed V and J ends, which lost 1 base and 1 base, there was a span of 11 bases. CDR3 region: CASSLSQGAQETQYF. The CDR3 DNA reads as TGCGCCAGCAGCTTGAGCCAGGGCGCCCAAGAGACCCAGTACTTC.

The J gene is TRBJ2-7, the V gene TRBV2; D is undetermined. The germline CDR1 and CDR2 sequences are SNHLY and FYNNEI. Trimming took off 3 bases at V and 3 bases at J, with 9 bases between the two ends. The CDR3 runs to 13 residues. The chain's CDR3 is CASSDSRNYEQYF. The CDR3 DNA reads TGTGCCAGCAGTGACTCGAGAAACTACGAGCAGTACTTC.

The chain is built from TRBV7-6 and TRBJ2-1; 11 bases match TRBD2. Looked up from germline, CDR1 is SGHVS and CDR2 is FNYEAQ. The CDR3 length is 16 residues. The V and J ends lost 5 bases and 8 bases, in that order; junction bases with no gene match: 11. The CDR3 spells CASSLRPGTSGDEQFF. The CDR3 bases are TGTGCCAGCAGCCTAAGACCCGGGACTAGCGGCGATGAGCAGTTCTTC.

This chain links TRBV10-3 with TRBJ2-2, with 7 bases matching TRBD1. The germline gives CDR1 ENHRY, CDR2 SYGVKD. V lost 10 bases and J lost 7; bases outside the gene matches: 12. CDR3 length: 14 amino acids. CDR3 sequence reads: CATLTGVGGGELFF. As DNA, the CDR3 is TGTGCCACCCTAACAGGGGTTGGGGGCGGGGAGCTGTTTTTT.

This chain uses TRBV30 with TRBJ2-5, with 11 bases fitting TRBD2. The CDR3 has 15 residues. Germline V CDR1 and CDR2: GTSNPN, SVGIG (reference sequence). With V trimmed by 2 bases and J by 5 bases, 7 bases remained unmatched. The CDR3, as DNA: TGTGCCTGGAGTAAACTAGCGGGAGTCAGGGAGACCCAGTACTTC. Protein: CAWSKLAGVRETQYF. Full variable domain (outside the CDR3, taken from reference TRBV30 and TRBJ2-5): SQTIHQWPATLVQPVGSPLSLECTVEGTSNPNLYWYRQAAGRGLQLLFYSVGIGQISSEVPQNLSASRPQDRQFILSSKKLLLSDSGFYLCAWSKLAGVRETQYFGPGTRLLVL.

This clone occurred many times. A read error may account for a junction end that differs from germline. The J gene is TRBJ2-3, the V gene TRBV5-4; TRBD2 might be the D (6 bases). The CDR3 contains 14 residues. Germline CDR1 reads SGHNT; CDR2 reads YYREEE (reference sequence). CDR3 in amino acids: CATSPGDPTDTQYF. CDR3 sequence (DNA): TGTGCCACCAGCCCGGGGGACCCCACAGATACGCAGTATTTT.

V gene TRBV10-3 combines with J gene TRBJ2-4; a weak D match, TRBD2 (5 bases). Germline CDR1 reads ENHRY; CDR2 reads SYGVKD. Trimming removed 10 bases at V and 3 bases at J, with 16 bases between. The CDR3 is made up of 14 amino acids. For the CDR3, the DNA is TGTGCCACCTACGATCGGGATGACAAAAACATTCAGTACTTC. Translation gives CATYDRDDKNIQYF.

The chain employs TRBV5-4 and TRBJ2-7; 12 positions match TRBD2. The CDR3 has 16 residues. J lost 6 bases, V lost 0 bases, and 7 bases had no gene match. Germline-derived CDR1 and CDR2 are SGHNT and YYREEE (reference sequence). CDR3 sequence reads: CASSLGTSGVGSEQYF. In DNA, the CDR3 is TGTGCCAGCAGCTTGGGGACTAGCGGGGTCGGTAGCGAGCAGTACTTC. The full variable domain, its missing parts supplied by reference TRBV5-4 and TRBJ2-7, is ETGVTQSPTHLIKTRGQQVTLRCSSQSGHNTVSWYQQALGQGPQFIFQYYREEENGRGNFPPRFSGLQFPNYSSELNVNALELDDSALYLCASSLGTSGVGSEQYFGPGTRLTVT.

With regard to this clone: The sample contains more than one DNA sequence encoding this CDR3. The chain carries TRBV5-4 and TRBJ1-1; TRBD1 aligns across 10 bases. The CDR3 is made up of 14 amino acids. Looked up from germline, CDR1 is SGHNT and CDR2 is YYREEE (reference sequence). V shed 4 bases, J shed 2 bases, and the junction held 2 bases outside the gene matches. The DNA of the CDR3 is TGTGCCAGCAGCAGGGACAGGGGAAACACTGAAGCTTTCTTT. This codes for CASSRDRGNTEAFF.

CDR3 residues: CASSTPGADTQYF. The DNA for the CDR3 is TGTGCCAGCAGCACTCCGGGGGCAGATACGCAGTATTTT. This chain uses TRBV5-4 with TRBJ2-3; TRBD2 might be the D (6 bases). V dropped 4 bases and J dropped 4 bases, with 10 bases sitting between them. This CDR3 is built from 13 residues. Germline CDR1 and CDR2: SGHNT and YYREEE (reference sequence).

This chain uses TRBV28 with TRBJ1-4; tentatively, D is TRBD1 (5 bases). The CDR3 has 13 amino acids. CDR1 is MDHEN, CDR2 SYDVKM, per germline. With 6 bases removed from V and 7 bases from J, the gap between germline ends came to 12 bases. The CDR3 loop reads CASRAGFTEKLFF. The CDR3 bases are TGTGCCAGCAGGGCAGGGTTTACTGAAAAACTGTTTTTT.